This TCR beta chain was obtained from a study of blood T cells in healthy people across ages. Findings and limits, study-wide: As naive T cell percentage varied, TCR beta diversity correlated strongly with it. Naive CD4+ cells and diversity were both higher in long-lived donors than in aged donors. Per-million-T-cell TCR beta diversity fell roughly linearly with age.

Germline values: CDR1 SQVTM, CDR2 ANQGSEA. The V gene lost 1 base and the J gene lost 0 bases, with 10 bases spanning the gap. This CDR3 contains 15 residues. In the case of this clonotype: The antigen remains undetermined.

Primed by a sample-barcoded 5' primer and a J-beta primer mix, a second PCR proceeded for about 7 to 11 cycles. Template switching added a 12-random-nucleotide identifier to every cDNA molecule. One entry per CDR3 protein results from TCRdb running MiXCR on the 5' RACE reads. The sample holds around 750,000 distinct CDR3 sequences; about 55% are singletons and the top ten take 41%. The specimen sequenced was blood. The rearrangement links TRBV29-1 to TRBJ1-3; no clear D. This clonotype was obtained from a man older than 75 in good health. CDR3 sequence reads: CSVEGTDFSGNTIYF. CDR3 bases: TGCAGCGTTGAAGGGACCGATTTCTCTGGAAACACCATATATTTT.